This TCR beta chain was captured in a study of TIL therapy for anti-PD-1-resistant metastatic lung cancer. Overall study: Tumors carried a median roughly 1.5 non-synonymous mutations per megabase. General study findings and limits: Treatment-naive, never-smoker and oncogene-addicted patients were overrepresented in this highly selected cohort. After infusion, TIL clonotypes partly replaced peripheral T cells and declined over months.

The time point was: pre-treatment sample, taken before nivolumab and TIL therapy. Stage 4 NSCLC adults joined between October 2017 and January 2020. Concerning this clone itself: As yet, its antigen is unknown.

This CDR3 comprises 13 residues. Germline CDR1 and CDR2: SGHTA and FQGTGA. With 5 bases clipped from V and 5 bases from J, the junction kept 4 bases outside the gene matches. This was the immunoSEQ v3 assay. Sequenced by immunoSEQ multiplex PCR; TCRdb stores in-frame clones only, minus some. The data contain about 36,000 clones, around four fifths of them singletons. This chain links TRBV7-3 with TRBJ2-7, with 9 bases matching TRBD1. Here the sequenced sample was blood, taken at baseline. The receptor's source is a person aged 30 to 80 with non-small cell lung cancer. CDR3: CASSRTGVDEQYF. CDR3 sequence (DNA): TGTGCCAGCAGCCGGACAGGGGTAGACGAGCAGTACTTC.